This passage covers 21 T cell receptor beta chains from one sample sequenced in a study of shared clonotypes between healthy human individuals. Sequenced by immunoSEQ multiplex PCR; TCRdb stores in-frame clones only, minus some. In the table there are 2 million to 2.5 million clones, 80% to 95% of which are singletons. Sequencing was carried out using naive CD4+ T cells from PBMCs. Subset: CD45RA+ positively selected. These receptors were taken from a man aged 18 to 29 in good health. Some clones in this sample may be carry-over from other donors' samples.

The chain has TRBV18 and TRBJ2-1; TRBD1 matches at 11 bases. V lost 0 bases, J lost 2 bases, and 0 bases stayed unmatched. The CDR3 is 16 residues long. The V gene's germline CDR1 is KGHSH and CDR2 LQKENI. CDR3 amino acids: CASSPPGQGAYNEQFF. CDR3 nucleotide sequence: TGTGCCAGCTCACCACCGGGACAGGGGGCCTACAATGAGCAGTTCTTC. The full variable domain, its missing parts supplied by reference TRBV18 and TRBJ2-1, is NAGVMQNPRHLVRRRGQEARLRCSPMKGHSHVYWYRQLPEEGLKFMVYLQKENIIDESGMPKERFSAEFPKEGPSILRIQQVVRGDSAAYFCASSPPGQGAYNEQFFGPGTRLTVL.

This chain connects TRBV5-6 to TRBJ1-1; D might be TRBD1 (5 bases). The germline V and J ends were trimmed by 4 bases and 11 bases, with 15 bases remaining between them. CDR1 is SGHDT, CDR2 YYEEEE, per germline. CDR3 length: 12 residues. DNA of the CDR3: TGTGCCAGCAGCCCACGGGACGGGAAGGCTTTCTTT. Protein product: CASSPRDGKAFF. The variable domain in full, with the rest retrieved from reference TRBV5-6 and TRBJ1-1, is DAGVTQSPTHLIKTRGQQVTLRCSPKSGHDTVSWYQQALGQGPQFIFQYYEEEERQRGNFPDRFSGHQFPNYSSELNVNALLLGDSALYLCASSPRDGKAFFGQGTRLTVV.

The genes are TRBV7-9 and TRBJ2-1, with D possibly matching TRBD2 (7 bases). Trimming stripped 5 bases from V and 6 bases from J, with 23 bases between. Germline CDR1 reads SEHNR; CDR2 reads FQNEAQ (reference sequence). The CDR3 has 17 amino acids. CDR3 residues: CASSKGGEHPLVNEQFF. As DNA, the CDR3 is TGTGCCAGCAGCAAAGGGGGGGAGCACCCCCTCGTCAATGAGCAGTTCTTC.

The CDR3 nucleotides are TGCGCCAGCAGCTTGGTAGCGGCCCTTGGGGCCAAAAACATTCAGTACTTC. This sequence encodes CASSLVAALGAKNIQYF. The V gene is TRBV5-1, the J gene TRBJ2-4; D possibly corresponds to TRBD2 (6 bases). The CDR3 loop spans 17 amino acids. Germline V gene data show CDR1 as SGHRS and CDR2 as YFSETQ. Between the trimmed V and J ends, which lost 0 bases and 1 base, there was a span of 14 bases.

V is TRBV19 and J is TRBJ2-1; 7 nucleotides line up with TRBD2. Germline V gene lookup returns CDR1 LNHDA and CDR2 SQIVND (reference sequence). V trimming: 5 bases; J trimming: 7 bases; junction bases outside the gene matches: 8. This CDR3 contains 14 residues. The CDR3 DNA reads as TGTGCCAGTAGTTCGTCCCGCGGGAGTAATGAGCAGTTCTTC. Its protein is CASSSSRGSNEQFF.

The chain joins TRBV4-1 to TRBJ1-1; D unresolved. With 1 base removed from V and 10 bases from J, the gap between germline ends came to 19 bases. Germline assignment: CDR1 MGHRA and CDR2 YSYEKL. CDR3 length equals 15 residues. CDR3 amino acids: CASSQGEVPHGGAFF. CDR3 sequence (DNA): TGCGCCAGCAGCCAAGGCGAGGTACCCCACGGAGGAGCTTTCTTT.

For the CDR3, the DNA is TGCAGCGTTGGGGCTGGTTTTGAGGCGGGAGGACTAAAGACCCAGTACTTC. Its protein is CSVGAGFEAGGLKTQYF. The V gene is TRBV29-1, the J gene TRBJ2-5; the match to TRBD2 covers 8 bases. CDR1 is SQVTM and CDR2 is ANQGSEA in the germline V gene. The CDR3 length is 17 residues. V shed 4 bases and J 6 bases; nucleotides not matched to a gene: 19.

The V and J genes are TRBV6-5 and TRBJ2-3; D not certain. The ends were cut back, 4 bases at V and 4 bases at J, with 6 bases in the middle. Germline-derived CDR1 and CDR2 are MNHEY and SVGAGI. This CDR3 contains 12 residues. The CDR3: CASSSRADTQYF. CDR3 nucleotide sequence: TGTGCCAGCAGTTCTAGGGCAGATACGCAGTATTTT.

The rearrangement links TRBV28 to TRBJ1-4; D is uncertain. Deletions cut 8 bases from V and 7 bases from J, with 8 bases between. CDR3 size: 11 residues. Germline values: CDR1 MDHEN, CDR2 SYDVKM. The CDR3: CASRGSEKLFF. The CDR3 bases are TGTGCCAGCCGGGGTTCTGAAAAACTGTTTTTT.

The chain couples TRBV10-3 to TRBJ2-7; no definite D call. Germline V lookup: CDR1 ENHRY, CDR2 SYGVKD. The CDR3 loop spans 12 amino acids. V gave up 7 bases and J gave up 0 bases, with 7 bases separating them. As DNA, the CDR3 is TGTGCCATCAAATCGGACTCCTACGAGCAGTACTTC. It is translated as CAIKSDSYEQYF.

This chain joins TRBV10-3 and TRBJ2-5, with TRBD2 identical over 9 bases. This CDR3 is 14 amino acids long. With 5 bases clipped from V and 4 bases from J, the junction kept 5 bases outside the gene matches. The germline V gene encodes CDR1 ENHRY and CDR2 SYGVKD. The CDR3, as DNA: TGTGCCATCAGTCAAGCGGGAGGTGGAGAGACCCAGTACTTC. Translating gives CAISQAGGGETQYF.

This clone was counted once. This sample includes further DNA sequences coding for the same CDR3. This rearrangement joins TRBV7-9 to TRBJ1-1, with a weak D call TRBD1 (5 bases). In germline, CDR1 is SEHNR, CDR2 FQNEAQ (reference sequence). The CDR3 contains 13 residues. V was cut by 5 bases and J by 3 bases, with 10 bases left in between. The CDR3 DNA sequence: TGTGCCAGCAGCCTATTGGGGGACACTGAAGCTTTCTTT. Translating it yields CASSLLGDTEAFF.

The V gene is TRBV7-8, the J gene TRBJ1-1, with TRBD1 as a possible D gene (6 bases). V was shortened by 1 base and J by 8 bases, with 11 bases between the two germline ends. The CDR3 is 13 residues long. Germline-derived CDR1 and CDR2 are SGHVS and FQNEAQ. The DNA for the CDR3 is TGTGCCAGCAGCTTAGTAGACAGGACAGAAGCTTTCTTT. Encoded protein: CASSLVDRTEAFF.

The chain couples TRBV7-3 to TRBJ2-1; D may be TRBD2 (6 bases). Per germline, CDR1 SGHTA and CDR2 FQGTGA. CDR3 length: 15 residues. The ends were cut back, 2 bases at V and 10 bases at J, with 18 bases in the middle. CDR3 in amino acids: CASSLSGTSGSEQFF. For the CDR3, the DNA is TGTGCCAGCAGCTTATCTGGGACTTCTGGCTCGGAGCAGTTCTTC.

This chain joins TRBV2 and TRBJ1-2; 7 bases are a match to TRBD1. The length of the CDR3 is 15 residues. The germline gives CDR1 SNHLY, CDR2 FYNNEI. J was trimmed by 4 bases and V by 0 bases; bases with no gene match: 5. The CDR3 region has the DNA TGTGCCAGCAGTGAAGCGGGGACAGTAGGCTATGGCTACACCTTC. This sequence encodes CASSEAGTVGYGYTF.

The chain joins TRBV5-1 to TRBJ2-1, with D unresolved. The CDR3 contains 15 residues. V was clipped by 5 bases and J by 0 bases, with 12 bases between them. Per the germline V gene, CDR1 is SGHRS and CDR2 is YFSETQ. The CDR3 DNA follows: TGCGCCAGCAGACCGATGGGAAGCTCCTACAATGAGCAGTTCTTC. Its translation: CASRPMGSSYNEQFF.

In its sample, this clone was seen a few times. The V call is TRBV7-9, the J call TRBJ1-1; TRBD1 is a possible D gene (5 bases). With 1 base removed from V and 1 base from J, the gap between germline ends came to 10 bases. Germline CDR1 reads SEHNR; CDR2 reads FQNEAQ (reference sequence). This CDR3 comprises 15 residues. The CDR3 nucleotides read TGTGCCAGCAGCTTAGGTCCAGGGAAGAACACTGAAGCTTTCTTT. It yields the protein CASSLGPGKNTEAFF.

The chain has TRBV19 and TRBJ2-1, with 7 bases that match TRBD1. V was pared by 7 bases and J by 4 bases, with 7 bases of the junction left unmatched. Germline CDR1 and CDR2: LNHDA and SQIVND (reference sequence). The CDR3 extends over 14 amino acids. Here the CDR3 reads CASTRDSRYNEQFF. CDR3 sequence (DNA): TGTGCCAGTACCCGGGACAGTAGATACAATGAGCAGTTCTTC. The full variable domain, in which reference TRBV19 and TRBJ2-1 provide the parts outside the CDR3, is DGGITQSPKYLFRKEGQNVTLSCEQNLNHDAMYWYRQDPGQGLRLIYYSQIVNDFQKGDIAEGYSVSREKKESFPLTVTSAQKNPTAFYLCASTRDSRYNEQFFGPGTRLTVL.

J is TRBJ2-3 and V is TRBV7-2; TRBD2 matches 12 bases. The germline CDR1 and CDR2 sequences are SGHTA and FQGNSA. This CDR3 spans 17 amino acids. V was pared by 4 bases and J by 2 bases, with 7 bases of the junction left unmatched. The DNA of the CDR3 is TGTGCCAGCAGCTGGCGCGGGACTAGCGGGTCCACAGATACGCAGTATTTT. This encodes CASSWRGTSGSTDTQYF.

This clone was observed once. Additional DNA sequences in this sample encode the identical CDR3. CDR3 loop: CASRFLAGSSTDTQYF. The CDR3 DNA sequence: TGCGCCAGCAGGTTTTTAGCGGGGTCCAGCACAGATACGCAGTATTTT. This chain connects TRBV5-1 to TRBJ2-3, with 8 bases fitting TRBD2. The trim removed 5 bases at V and 0 bases at J, leaving 8 bases unmatched. The length of the CDR3 is 16 residues. Germline assignment: CDR1 SGHRS and CDR2 YFSETQ.

The V call is TRBV7-8, the J call TRBJ1-2; D possibly corresponds to TRBD1 (5 bases). CDR1 SGHVS and CDR2 FQNEAQ come from the germline V gene. V was trimmed by 2 bases and J by 6 bases, leaving 19 bases between them. The CDR3 is 16 residues long. CDR3 DNA sequence: TGTGCCAGCAGCTTATTAGGCCAGGGTCTGGGGGATGGCTACACCTTC. Protein: CASSLLGQGLGDGYTF.